This T cell receptor beta chain came from a study of blood T cell repertoires in COVID-19. In the study overall: Spain, Italy and the United States supplied samples that represented acute and convalescent COVID-19. Sample material is recorded as cDNA or gDNA derived from T cells, B-cell-depleted T cells, or PBMCs.

The length of the CDR3 is 15 residues. V gave up 0 bases and J gave up 6 bases, with 12 bases separating them. Germline CDR1 and CDR2: LGHDT and YNNKEL (reference sequence). Authors' analysis steps: The authors estimated nucleated cell counts from reference gene primer amplification. Profiled with immunoSEQ multiplex PCR; TCRdb holds only in-frame clones, not every one. V and J calls plus clone size are reproduced from that table; the DNA served to infer D and trimming. The sample includes some 260,000 clones, around 90% seen only once; the top ten take about 9.4%. The Seattle patients, enrolled during active infection, were followed longitudinally. This clone is a singleton in its sample.

V usage is TRBV3-1 (or the pseudogene TRBV3-2) and J usage is TRBJ2-1, with D uncertain. Source material: peripheral blood. This receptor was identified in a woman aged 70 to 79 with COVID-19, enrolled during active disease. The chain's CDR3 is CASSQDLVAANEQFF. The CDR3 nucleotides read TGTGCCAGCAGCCAAGATCTAGTAGCAGCCAATGAGCAGTTCTTC.